One T cell receptor (beta chain) is described in this entry. This entry belongs to a study of blood T cell repertoires in COVID-19. Study context: Donors in the United States, Italy and Spain gave samples during acute or convalescent COVID-19. PBMCs, B-cell-depleted T cells, or T cells provided the cDNA or gDNA that made up the material.

The CDR3 runs to 15 residues. Trimming took 3 bases from V and 1 from J, leaving 12 bases between them. Germline CDR1 reads GTSNPN; CDR2 reads SVGIG (reference sequence). Original data processing: Reference gene primer amplification yielded estimated nucleated cell counts. Profiled with immunoSEQ multiplex PCR; TCRdb holds only in-frame clones, not every one. That table supplies the V and J calls and clone size; D and trimming were determined from the DNA. The profile covers about 490,000 clones, with roughly 88% appearing a single time and roughly 3.1% taken by the ten largest. The TCR was taken from a human donor in a cohort sampled during active COVID-19. V usage is TRBV30 and J usage is TRBJ2-2; maybe TRBD2 (5 bases). Specimen: peripheral blood. The CDR3 loop is CAWRGSLGNTGELFF. The CDR3 bases are TGTGCCTGGAGGGGGAGCCTGGGGAACACCGGGGAGCTGTTTTTT. Complete variable domain (other parts from reference TRBV30 and TRBJ2-2): SQTIHQWPATLVQPVGSPLSLECTVEGTSNPNLYWYRQAAGRGLQLLFYSVGIGQISSEVPQNLSASRPQDRQFILSSKKLLLSDSGFYLCAWRGSLGNTGELFFGEGSRLTVL.